The T cell receptor beta chain under discussion was sequenced for a study of vaccination and CD4 T cells after COVID-19. The CDR3 runs 17 residues. Germline V gene sequence: CDR1 MNHNS, CDR2 SASEGT. V was cut by 5 bases and J by 0 bases, with 19 bases left in between. Sequencing of the DNA from cultured CD4+ T cells was carried out with the Oncomine TCR Beta short-read assay. TCRdb passed the PCR reads through MiXCR, listing each CDR3 protein once. The data hold about 3,300 distinct CDR3 sequences, with roughly three quarters observed a single time. Regarding treatment: roughly 11-day PBMC culture with coronavirus spike peptide pools or control peptides (ViraFEST assay). ViraFEST used peptide pools to expand antigen-specific T cells and subsequently sequenced their TCRs. Researchers reported culturing 2.1 million or so PBMCs per well with around 10 IU/ml IL-2 and approximately 10 ug/ml peptide pools. Replacement of half the medium with fresh IL-2 medium took place on days 3 and 7.

In the case of this clonotype: Its matching antigen is unknown.

The chain is built from TRBV6-1 and TRBJ1-2, with D maybe TRBD1 (6 bases). The sample was CD4+ T cells from blood, cultured in vitro. The TCR originated in a human donor who had recovered from COVID-19. The CDR3 reads CASSIRQGGAPNYGYTF. DNA of the CDR3: TGTGCCAGCAGTATCCGACAAGGGGGTGCCCCTAACTATGGCTACACCTTC.